This T cell receptor (beta chain) originates from a study of identical twins. General study findings and limits: Weaker excess sharing between twins was seen in beta out-of-frame sequences. The study reached conclusions through statistical analysis that was cross-sectional, not following the same donors.

Looked up from germline, CDR1 is DFQATT and CDR2 is SNEGSKA (reference sequence). This CDR3 region has 13 residues. V lost 0 bases and J lost 5, with 9 bases in between. TCRdb reanalysed the 5' RACE reads using MiXCR and keeps one entry per CDR3 protein. The table has 500,000 or so distinct CDR3 sequences, 11% to 15% seen once. Healthy Caucasian individuals made up all the donors. Many counts were recorded for this clonotype. The antigen remains undetermined. The same data also contributed to another study, on yellow fever vaccine responses in identical twins.

The sequencing input was CD4+ T cells sorted from blood. This clonotype originated in a woman younger than 35 in good health. The rearrangement uses TRBV20-1 and TRBJ2-3; D is unresolved. The CDR3 sequence: CSARDGRVDTQYF. The CDR3 nucleotides are TGCAGTGCTAGAGATGGAAGGGTAGATACGCAGTATTTT.